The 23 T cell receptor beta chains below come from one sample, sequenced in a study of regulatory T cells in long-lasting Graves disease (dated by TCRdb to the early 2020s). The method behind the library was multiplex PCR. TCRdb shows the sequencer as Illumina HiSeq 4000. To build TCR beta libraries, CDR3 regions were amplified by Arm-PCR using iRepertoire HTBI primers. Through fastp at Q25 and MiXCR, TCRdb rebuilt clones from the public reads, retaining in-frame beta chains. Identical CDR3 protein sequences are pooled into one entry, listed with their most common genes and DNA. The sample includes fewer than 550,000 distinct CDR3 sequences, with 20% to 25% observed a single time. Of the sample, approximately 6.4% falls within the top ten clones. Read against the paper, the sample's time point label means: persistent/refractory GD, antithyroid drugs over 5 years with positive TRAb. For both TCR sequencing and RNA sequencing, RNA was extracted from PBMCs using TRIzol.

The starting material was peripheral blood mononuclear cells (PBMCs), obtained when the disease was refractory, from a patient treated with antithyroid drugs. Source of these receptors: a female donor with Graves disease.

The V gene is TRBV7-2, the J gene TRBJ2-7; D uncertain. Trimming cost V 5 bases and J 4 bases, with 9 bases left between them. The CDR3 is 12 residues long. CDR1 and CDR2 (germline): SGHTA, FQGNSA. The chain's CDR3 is CASSIAAYEQYF. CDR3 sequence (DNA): TGTGCCAGCAGCATTGCGGCTTACGAGCAGTACTTC.

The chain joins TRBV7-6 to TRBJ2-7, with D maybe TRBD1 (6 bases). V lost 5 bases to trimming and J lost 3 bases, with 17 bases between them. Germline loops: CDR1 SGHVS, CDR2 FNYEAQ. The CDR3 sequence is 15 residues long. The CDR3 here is CASSPTGQGNYEQYF. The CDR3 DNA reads TGTGCCAGCAGCCCAACGGGGCAGGGGAACTACGAGCAGTACTTC.

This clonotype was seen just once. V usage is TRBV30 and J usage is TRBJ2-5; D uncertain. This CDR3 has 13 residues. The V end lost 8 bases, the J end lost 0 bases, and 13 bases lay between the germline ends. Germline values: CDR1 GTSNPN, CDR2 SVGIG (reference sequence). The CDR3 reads CARKTKYQETQYF. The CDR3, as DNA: TGTGCCAGAAAGACCAAGTACCAAGAGACCCAGTACTTC.

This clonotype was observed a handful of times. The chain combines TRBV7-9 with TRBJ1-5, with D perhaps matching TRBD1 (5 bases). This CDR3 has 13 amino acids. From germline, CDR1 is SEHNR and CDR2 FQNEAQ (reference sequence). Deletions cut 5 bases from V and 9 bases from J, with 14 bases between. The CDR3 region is CASSPGTPGPQHF. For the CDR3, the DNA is TGTGCCAGCAGCCCGGGGACCCCTGGGCCCCAGCATTTT.

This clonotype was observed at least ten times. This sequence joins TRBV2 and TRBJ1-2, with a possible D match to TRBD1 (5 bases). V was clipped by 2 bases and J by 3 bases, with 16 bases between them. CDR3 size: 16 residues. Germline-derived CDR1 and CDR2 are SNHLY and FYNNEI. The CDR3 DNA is TGTGCCAGCAGTGAAAGGTGGGGGAGTTTTGACTATGGCTACACCTTC. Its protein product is CASSERWGSFDYGYTF.

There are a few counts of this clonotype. Here the CDR3 reads CSASDGGWGAFF. CDR3 coding DNA: TGCAGTGCTAGCGACGGGGGGTGGGGGGCTTTCTTT. This chain joins TRBV20-1 and TRBJ1-1; TRBD1 might be the D (5 bases). CDR1 is DFQATT and CDR2 is SNEGSKA in the germline V gene (reference sequence). The V end lost 3 bases, the J end lost 11 bases, and 16 bases lay between the germline ends. The CDR3 runs to 12 residues.

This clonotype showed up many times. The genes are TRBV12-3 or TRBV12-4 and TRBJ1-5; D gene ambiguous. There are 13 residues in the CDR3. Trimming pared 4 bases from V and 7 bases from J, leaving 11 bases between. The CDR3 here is CASSSMGGQPQHF. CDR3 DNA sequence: TGTGCCAGCAGTTCTATGGGAGGGCAGCCCCAGCATTTT.

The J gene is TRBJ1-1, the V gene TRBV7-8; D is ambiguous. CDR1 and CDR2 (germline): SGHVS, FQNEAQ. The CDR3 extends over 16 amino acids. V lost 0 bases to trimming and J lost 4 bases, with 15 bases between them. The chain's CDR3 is CASSLAGIPGFTEAFF. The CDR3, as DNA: TGTGCCAGCAGCTTAGCGGGAATCCCGGGCTTCACTGAAGCTTTCTTT.

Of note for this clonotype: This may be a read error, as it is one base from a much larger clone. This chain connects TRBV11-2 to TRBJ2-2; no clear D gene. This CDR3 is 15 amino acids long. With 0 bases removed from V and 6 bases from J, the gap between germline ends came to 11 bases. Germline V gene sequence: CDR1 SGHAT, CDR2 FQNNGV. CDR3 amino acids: CASSLEVSGPGELFF. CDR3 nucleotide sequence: TGTGCCAGCAGCTTAGAGGTTTCGGGTCCCGGGGAGCTGTTTTTT. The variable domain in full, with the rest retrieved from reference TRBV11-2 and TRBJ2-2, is EAGVAQSPRYKIIEKRQSVAFWCNPISGHATLYWYQQILGQGPKLLIQFQNNGVVDDSQLPKDRFSAERLKGVDSTLKIQPAKLEDSAVYLCASSLEVSGPGELFFGEGSRLTVL.

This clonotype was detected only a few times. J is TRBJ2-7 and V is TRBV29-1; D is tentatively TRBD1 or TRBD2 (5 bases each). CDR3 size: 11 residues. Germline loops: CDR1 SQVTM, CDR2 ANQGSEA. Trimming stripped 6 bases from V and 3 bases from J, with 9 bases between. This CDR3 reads CSVDGGYEQYF. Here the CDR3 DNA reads TGCAGCGTAGATGGGGGCTACGAGCAGTACTTC.

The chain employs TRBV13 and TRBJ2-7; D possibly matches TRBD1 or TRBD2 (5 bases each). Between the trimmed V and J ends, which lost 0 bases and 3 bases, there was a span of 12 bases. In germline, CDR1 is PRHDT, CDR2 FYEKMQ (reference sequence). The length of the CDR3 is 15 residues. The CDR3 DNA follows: TGTGCCAGCAGCTTAGGCCGTGGGGGAATCTACGAGCAGTACTTC. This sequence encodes CASSLGRGGIYEQYF.

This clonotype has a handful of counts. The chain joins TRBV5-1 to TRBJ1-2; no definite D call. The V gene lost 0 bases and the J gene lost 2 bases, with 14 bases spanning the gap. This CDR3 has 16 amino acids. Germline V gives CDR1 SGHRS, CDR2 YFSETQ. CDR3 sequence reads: CASSLEAALANYGYTF. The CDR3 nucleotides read TGCGCCAGCAGCTTGGAGGCAGCCCTCGCCAACTATGGCTACACCTTC.

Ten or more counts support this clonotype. The CDR3 region has the DNA TGTGCCAGCAGTCTGATTAATGAAAAACTGTTTTTT. Translation gives CASSLINEKLFF. This rearrangement joins TRBV28 to TRBJ1-4; D is undetermined. There are 12 residues in the CDR3. With 5 bases removed from V and 4 bases from J, the gap between germline ends came to 5 bases. Looked up from germline, CDR1 is MDHEN and CDR2 is SYDVKM.

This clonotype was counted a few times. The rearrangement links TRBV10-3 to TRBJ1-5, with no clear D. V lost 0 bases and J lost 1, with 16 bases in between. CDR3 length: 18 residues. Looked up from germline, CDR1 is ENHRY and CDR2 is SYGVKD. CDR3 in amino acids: CAISESWASFFSNQPQHF. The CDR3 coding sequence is TGTGCCATCAGTGAGTCGTGGGCGAGTTTCTTCAGCAATCAGCCCCAGCATTTT.

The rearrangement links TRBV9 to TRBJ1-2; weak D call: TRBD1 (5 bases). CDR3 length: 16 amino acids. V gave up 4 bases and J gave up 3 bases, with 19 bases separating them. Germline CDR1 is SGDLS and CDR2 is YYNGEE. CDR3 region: CASSLPRDARHYGYTF. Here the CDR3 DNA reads TGTGCCAGCAGCTTACCCCGGGACGCAAGACACTATGGCTACACCTTC.

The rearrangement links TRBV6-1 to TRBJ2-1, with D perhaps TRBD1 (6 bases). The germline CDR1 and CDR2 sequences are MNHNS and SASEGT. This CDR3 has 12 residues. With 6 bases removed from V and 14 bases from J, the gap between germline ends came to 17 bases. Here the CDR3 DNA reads TGTGCCAGCAGGACTCCGGGACACCTAGAGTTCTTC. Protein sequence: CASRTPGHLEFF.

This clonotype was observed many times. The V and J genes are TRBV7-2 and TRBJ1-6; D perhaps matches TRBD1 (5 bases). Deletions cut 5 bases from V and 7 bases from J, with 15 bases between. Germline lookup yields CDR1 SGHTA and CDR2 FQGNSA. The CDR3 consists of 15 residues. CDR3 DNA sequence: TGTGCCAGCAGCCCCCGACAGATCTCCAATTCACCCCTCCACTTT. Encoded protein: CASSPRQISNSPLHF.

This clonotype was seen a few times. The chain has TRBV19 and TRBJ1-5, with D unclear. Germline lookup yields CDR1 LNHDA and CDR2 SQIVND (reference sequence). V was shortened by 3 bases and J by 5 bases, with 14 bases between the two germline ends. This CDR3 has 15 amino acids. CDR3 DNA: TGTGCCAGTAGTATCGTCTCGGGAGTCGATCAGCCCCAGCATTTT. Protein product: CASSIVSGVDQPQHF.

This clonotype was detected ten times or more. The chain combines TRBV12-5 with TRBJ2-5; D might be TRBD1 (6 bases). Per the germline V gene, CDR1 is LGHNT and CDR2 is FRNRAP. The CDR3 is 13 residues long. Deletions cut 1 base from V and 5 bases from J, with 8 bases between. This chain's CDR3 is CASGLGTVETQYF. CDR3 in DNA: TGTGCTAGTGGTTTGGGGACAGTCGAGACCCAGTACTTC.

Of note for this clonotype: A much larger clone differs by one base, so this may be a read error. The CDR3 sequence: CASSYIRGYYEQYF. The CDR3 nucleotides are TGTGCCAGCAGTTATATTCGTGGGTACTACGAGCAGTACTTC. J is TRBJ2-7 and V is TRBV6-5; D is unresolved. Trimming removed 3 bases at V and 3 bases at J, with 12 bases between. Germline V gives CDR1 MNHEY, CDR2 SVGAGI. The CDR3 runs to 14 residues.

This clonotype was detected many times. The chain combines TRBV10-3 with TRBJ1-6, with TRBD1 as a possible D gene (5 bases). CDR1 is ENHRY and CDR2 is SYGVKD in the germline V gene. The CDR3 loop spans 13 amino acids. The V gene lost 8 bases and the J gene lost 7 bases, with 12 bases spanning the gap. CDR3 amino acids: CAIQTEENSPLHF. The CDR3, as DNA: TGTGCCATCCAGACAGAAGAGAATTCACCCCTCCACTTT.

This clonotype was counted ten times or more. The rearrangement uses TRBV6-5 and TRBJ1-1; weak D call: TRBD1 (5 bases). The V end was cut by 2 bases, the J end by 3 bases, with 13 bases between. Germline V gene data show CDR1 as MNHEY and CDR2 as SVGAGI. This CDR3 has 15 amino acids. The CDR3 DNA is TGTGCCAGCAGTTACACCTCCGGACACCACACTGAAGCTTTCTTT. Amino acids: CASSYTSGHHTEAFF.

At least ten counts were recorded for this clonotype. DNA of the CDR3: TGTGCCAGCAGTTTAGAACGGAAAGAGACCCAGTACTTC. It codes for CASSLERKETQYF. The V gene is TRBV12-3 or TRBV12-4, the J gene TRBJ2-5; D is undetermined. CDR3 length equals 13 residues. The ends were cut back, 1 base at V and 3 bases at J, with 6 bases in the middle.